The clone carrying this T cell receptor beta chain has a handful of counts. The junction departs from the called germline gene at one end, perhaps through a read error. Each diagnosis was determined on the basis of clinical symptoms, serum thyroxine, TRAb, thyroid ultrasound and orbital computed tomography. The entry originates in a study of Graves' ophthalmopathy and Graves' hyperthyroidism. Germline V gene lookup returns CDR1 ENHRY and CDR2 SYGVKD. There are 12 residues in the CDR3. Amplification targeted the TCR beta CDR3 regions, with RNA transcripts as the source material. An opening RT-PCR round employed HTBI primers and preceded a second-round multiplex PCR. MiXCR was run by TCRdb on the multiplex PCR reads, yielding one entry per CDR3 protein. Among roughly 700,000 distinct CDR3 sequences, roughly 40% were seen once, and the ten largest hold about 40%.

The clonotype was recovered from an adult man with Graves' ophthalmopathy. The specimen was peripheral blood. The chain carries TRBV10-3 and TRBJ1-2; D ambiguous. In DNA form, the CDR3 reads TGTGCCAGCAGTCGGGCGGAGGGTGGCTACACCTTC. This encodes CASSRAEGGYTF.